A selection of T cell receptor beta chains follows, all from one sample in a study of blood T cell repertoires in COVID-19. TCRdb's table, derived via immunoSEQ multiplex PCR, lists solely in-frame clones and lacks some. The table records roughly 150,000 clones, approximately 80% of them present only once. Source material: peripheral blood. The receptor set was obtained from a woman older than 75 with acute or convalescent COVID-19. Both conserved end residues are part of each CDR3. The order of the fields is V gene, J gene, D gene, clone size, CDR3 protein, CDR3 DNA. A D gene is named only where the DNA matches it firmly. Size values are once, few and many counts, or a class for expanded clones, and some rows have none.

>TRBV12-3/TRBV12-4|TRBJ2-1|.|.
CASSPGRINEQFF
TGTGCCAGCAGTCCTGGCAGGATCAATGAGCAGTTCTTC
>TRBV7-8|TRBJ2-5|TRBD1|.
CASSPRDRGGETQYF
TGTGCCAGCAGCCCAAGGGACAGGGGGGGAGAGACCCAGTACTTC
>TRBV19|TRBJ2-5|.|once
CASSIAGAAWGTQYF
TGTGCCAGTAGTATTGCGGGGGCGGCTTGGGGGACCCAGTACTTC
>TRBV5-1|TRBJ2-3|TRBD2|.
CASSYAGEGGTDTQYF
TGCGCCAGCAGCTACGCTGGGGAGGGTGGCACAGATACGCAGTATTTT
>TRBV5-1|TRBJ1-2|TRBD1|.
CASSLTGTGEKGYTF
TGCGCCAGCAGCTTAACCGGGACAGGGGAGAAGGGCTACACCTTC
>TRBV5-1|TRBJ2-7|.|few
CASSFSGQRNEQYF
TGCGCCAGCAGCTTTTCAGGGCAGAGAAACGAGCAGTACTTC
>TRBV19|TRBJ2-7|TRBD2|.
CASSTPWGGTTYEQYF
TGTGCCAGTAGTACACCTTGGGGGGGGACGACCTACGAGCAGTACTTC
>TRBV5-1|TRBJ2-7|.|.
CASSLDRSTYEQYF
TGCGCCAGCAGCTTGGACCGCTCTACCTACGAGCAGTACTTC
>TRBV5-4|TRBJ2-7|TRBD1|.
CASSLGTGISYEQYF
TGTGCCAGCAGCTTGGGGACAGGAATCTCCTACGAGCAGTACTTC
>TRBV6-5|TRBJ2-3|.|.
CATQRGGGGDTQYF
TGTGCCACCCAGAGAGGAGGAGGCGGGGATACGCAGTATTTT
>TRBV6-6|TRBJ1-1|TRBD1|.
CASSQGGNTEAFF
TGTGCCAGCAGCCAGGGGGGGAACACTGAAGCTTTCTTT
>TRBV28|TRBJ1-6|.|.
CASSLAADGRSHF
TGTGCCAGCAGTCTGGCCGCCGACGGAAGGAGCCACTTT
>TRBV28|TRBJ2-1|TRBD2|.
CASSSPGLAGDYNEQFF
TGTGCCAGCAGTTCTCCGGGACTAGCGGGGGACTACAATGAGCAGTTCTTC
>TRBV3-1/TRBV3-2|TRBJ1-2|.|.
CASSQTHTTSYGYTF
TGTGCCAGCAGCCAAACCCACACCACCAGCTATGGCTACACCTTC
>TRBV10-2|TRBJ2-2|.|.
CASMRTGGELFF
TGCGCCAGCATGCGAACGGGGGGGGAGCTGTTTTTT
>TRBV11-2|TRBJ1-5|.|.
CASSLDTGQPQHF
TGTGCCAGCAGCTTAGATACGGGTCAGCCCCAGCATTTT
>TRBV19|TRBJ1-5|.|.
CASSIAGFLNQPQHF
TGTGCCAGTAGTATTGCGGGTTTCCTCAATCAGCCCCAGCATTTT
>TRBV24-1|TRBJ2-3|TRBD1|few
CATSVSGGEGTQYF
TGTGCCACCAGTGTTTCAGGGGGCGAGGGTACGCAGTATTTT
>TRBV30|TRBJ1-6|.|.
CAWTWTANSPLHF
TGTGCCTGGACCTGGACAGCCAATTCACCCCTCCACTTT
>TRBV29-1|TRBJ1-5|TRBD1|few
CSVALAGGIQPQHF
TGCAGCGTAGCCCTCGCAGGGGGAATTCAGCCCCAGCATTTT
>TRBV4-1|TRBJ1-1|.|once
CASSQAGGKNTEAFF
TGCGCCAGCAGCCAAGCCGGGGGGAAGAACACTGAAGCTTTCTTT
>TRBV18|TRBJ2-1|TRBD2|.
CASSPSGNSYNEQFF
TGTGCCAGCTCACCAAGCGGGAACTCCTACAATGAGCAGTTCTTC
>TRBV11-2|TRBJ2-7|.|.
CASSPHRRAYEQYF
TGTGCCAGCAGCCCCCATCGGAGGGCGTACGAGCAGTACTTC
>TRBV4-2|TRBJ1-4|TRBD1|.
CASSQEGHRGDEKLFF
TGTGCCAGCAGCCAAGAAGGGCACAGGGGGGACGAAAAACTGTTTTTT
>TRBV4-2|TRBJ2-7|.|.
CASSQGGLNSGYEQYF
TGTGCCAGCAGCCAAGGCGGCCTGAATTCCGGCTACGAGCAGTACTTC
>TRBV7-3|TRBJ2-2|TRBD2|.
CASSLNPGLASGGELFF
TGTGCCAGCAGCCTCAACCCGGGACTAGCTTCCGGCGGGGAGCTGTTTTTT
>TRBV27|TRBJ2-3|.|once
CASSLSGQSWDTQYF
TGTGCCAGCAGTTTATCTGGGCAATCTTGGGATACGCAGTATTTT
>TRBV29-1|TRBJ2-3|TRBD2|.
CSARGSLAASTDTQYF
TGCAGCGCCCGGGGGTCCCTAGCGGCTAGCACAGATACGCAGTATTTT
>TRBV7-8|TRBJ1-6|.|.
CASSLAGRRSSYNSPLHF
TGTGCCAGCAGCTTAGCCGGCAGGAGGAGCTCCTATAATTCACCCCTCCACTTT
>TRBV19|TRBJ1-2|.|once
CASSRTTGSMSGDGYTF
TGTGCCAGTAGTAGGACAACAGGGTCGATGAGTGGGGATGGCTACACCTTC
>TRBV3-1/TRBV3-2|TRBJ1-1|.|.
CASSPYGTPRDTEAFF
TGTGCCAGCAGTCCTTATGGGACACCTAGGGACACTGAAGCTTTCTTT
>TRBV6-4|TRBJ2-5|TRBD1|.
CASRVTGDQETQYF
TGTGCCAGCAGGGTCACAGGGGACCAAGAGACCCAGTACTTC
>TRBV7-9|TRBJ1-5|TRBD1|.
CASSQGDQPQHF
TGTGCCAGCAGCCAGGGGGATCAGCCCCAGCATTTT
>TRBV10-2|TRBJ1-6|TRBD1|.
CASRHVDRGNNSPLHF
TGCGCCAGCAGGCATGTTGACAGGGGAAATAATTCACCCCTCCACTTT
>TRBV18|TRBJ1-4|TRBD1|.
CASSPLGTGEKLFF
TGTGCCAGCTCACCGCTAGGGACAGGAGAAAAACTGTTTTTT
>TRBV3-1/TRBV3-2|TRBJ1-2|TRBD1|.
CASRYGTGAFFYGYTF
TGTGCCAGCAGGTACGGGACAGGGGCTTTTTTCTATGGCTACACCTTC
>TRBV2|TRBJ2-7|.|.
CASSARGISSYEQYF
TGTGCCAGCAGTGCTCGGGGGATCAGCTCCTACGAGCAGTACTTC
>TRBV14|TRBJ2-1|TRBD2|.
CASSQDSGSWNEQFF
TGTGCCAGCAGCCAAGATAGCGGGAGTTGGAATGAGCAGTTCTTC
>TRBV6-1|TRBJ2-7|.|.
CASSELRYEQYF
TGTGCCAGCAGTGAACTCAGATACGAGCAGTACTTC
>TRBV6-1|TRBJ1-5|.|.
CASSERSSNQPQHF
TGTGCCAGCAGTGAGAGGAGTAGCAATCAGCCCCAGCATTTT
>TRBV2|TRBJ2-7|TRBD1|.
CASSEEGQGTYEQYF
TGTGCCAGCAGTGAAGAGGGACAGGGTACCTACGAGCAGTACTTC
>TRBV15|TRBJ1-1|TRBD1|.
CATSRDATGKRTEAFF
TGTGCCACCAGCAGAGATGCGACAGGGAAGAGGACTGAAGCTTTCTTT
>TRBV6-5|TRBJ1-5|.|.
CATLDRTPNQPQHF
TGTGCCACCTTGGACAGAACCCCTAATCAGCCCCAGCATTTT
>TRBV5-6|TRBJ2-7|TRBD1|.
CASSRQGPVRSYEQYF
TGTGCCAGCAGCAGACAGGGACCCGTACGATCCTACGAGCAGTACTTC
>TRBV12-5|TRBJ1-3|.|few
CASGFEGNTIYF
TGTGCTAGTGGTTTTGAGGGAAACACCATATATTTT
>TRBV5-1|TRBJ2-1|TRBD2|.
CASSPSGDEQFF
TGCGCCAGCAGCCCCAGCGGGGATGAGCAGTTCTTC
>TRBV5-1|TRBJ1-1|.|.
CASSYDRSTGEAFF
TGCGCCAGCAGCTACGACAGGTCTACCGGGGAAGCTTTCTTT
>TRBV11-2|TRBJ1-1|.|.
CASSLDSASGTEAFF
TGTGCCAGCAGCTTAGACTCCGCCAGTGGTACTGAAGCTTTCTTT
>TRBV3-1/TRBV3-2|TRBJ2-5|TRBD2|.
CASSRGTSQETQYF
TGTGCCAGCAGCCGCGGGACTAGCCAAGAGACCCAGTACTTC
>TRBV7-9|TRBJ2-7|TRBD1|.
CASSPVDRSYEQYF
TGTGCCAGCAGCCCCGTGGACAGGTCCTACGAGCAGTACTTC
>TRBV28|TRBJ1-1|TRBD1|.
CRTGAQNTEAFF
TGTAGGACAGGGGCCCAGAACACTGAAGCTTTCTTT
>TRBV2|TRBJ1-4|.|.
CASSFQGTNEKLFF
TGTGCCAGCAGCTTCCAGGGGACTAATGAAAAACTGTTTTTT